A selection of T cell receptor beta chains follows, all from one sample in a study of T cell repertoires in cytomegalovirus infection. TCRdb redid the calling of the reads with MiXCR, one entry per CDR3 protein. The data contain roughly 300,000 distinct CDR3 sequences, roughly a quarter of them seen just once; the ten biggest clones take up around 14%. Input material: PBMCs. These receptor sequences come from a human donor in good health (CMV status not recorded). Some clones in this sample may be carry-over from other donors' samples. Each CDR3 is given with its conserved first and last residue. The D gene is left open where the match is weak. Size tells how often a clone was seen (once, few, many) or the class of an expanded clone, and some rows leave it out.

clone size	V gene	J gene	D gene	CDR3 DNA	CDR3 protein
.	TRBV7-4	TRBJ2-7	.	TGTGCCAGCACACTACAGGGCCGCTCCTACGAGCAGTACTTC	CASTLQGRSYEQYF
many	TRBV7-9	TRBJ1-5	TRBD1	TGTGCCAGCAGCCCGGGACAGACGAATCAGCCCCAGCATTTT	CASSPGQTNQPQHF
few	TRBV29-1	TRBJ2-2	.	TGCAGCCTCCGACAGGGAGGTACCGGGGAGCTGTTTTTT	CSLRQGGTGELFF
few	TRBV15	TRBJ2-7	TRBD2	TGTGCCACCAGCAGACCGGGACTAGCGGATAGCTCCTACGAGCAGTACTTC	CATSRPGLADSSYEQYF
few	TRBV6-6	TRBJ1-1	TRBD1	TGTGCCAGCAGGACCCTGGGACAGGGGGGTTACACTGAAGCTTTCTTT	CASRTLGQGGYTEAFF
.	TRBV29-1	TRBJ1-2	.	TGCAGCGTTGCAGCAGGCTATGGCTACACCTTC	CSVAAGYGYTF
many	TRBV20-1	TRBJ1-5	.	TGCAGTGCTAGGGACATGGGTGTCAGCAATCAGCCCCAGCATTTT	CSARDMGVSNQPQHF
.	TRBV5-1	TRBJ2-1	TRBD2	TGCGCCAGCAGCCGCGGGACTACCGACAACAATGAGCAGTTCTTC	CASSRGTTDNNEQFF
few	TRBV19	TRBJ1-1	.	TGTGCCAGTAGGCGTTCGGGGAGGGAAGCGGCTGAAGCTTTCTTT	CASRRSGREAAEAFF
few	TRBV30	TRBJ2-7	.	TGTGCCTGGAGCGGCACGGGAGCGAAATACGAGCAGTACTTC	CAWSGTGAKYEQYF
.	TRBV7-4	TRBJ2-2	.	TGTGCCAGCAGCCCGAGGGGGGAGAACACCGGGGAGCTGTTTTTT	CASSPRGENTGELFF
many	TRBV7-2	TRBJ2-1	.	TGTGCCAGCAGCTTTGGACAGTTCTACAATGAGCAGTTCTTC	CASSFGQFYNEQFF
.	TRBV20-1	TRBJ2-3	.	TGCAGTGCTACACGACAGTCTAGCACAGATACGCAGTATTTT	CSATRQSSTDTQYF
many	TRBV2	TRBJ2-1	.	TGTGCCAGCACACGCCCGGGGAGAGCCTACAATGAGCAGTTCTTC	CASTRPGRAYNEQFF
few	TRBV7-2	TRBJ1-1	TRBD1	TGTGCCAGCAGTTACGACAGGGGGATGACTGAAGCTTTCTTT	CASSYDRGMTEAFF
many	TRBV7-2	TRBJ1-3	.	TGTGCCAGCAGCTTAGCGCCCGGGGCTGGAAACACCATATATTTT	CASSLAPGAGNTIYF
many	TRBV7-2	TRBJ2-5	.	TGTGCCAGCAGCTACTACGGAGGGGGGGAGACCCAGTACTTC	CASSYYGGGETQYF
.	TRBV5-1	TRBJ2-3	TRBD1	TGCGCCAGCAGCACCCGGACAGGGGCCACAGATACGCAGGATTTT	CASSTRTGATDTQDF
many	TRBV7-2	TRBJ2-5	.	TGTGCCAGCAGCTTAGGGACAATAATCGTGCAAGAGACCCAGTACTTC	CASSLGTIIVQETQYF
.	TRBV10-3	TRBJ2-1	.	TGTGCCATCAGTGAGTCCGTATCTCGCAATGAGCAGTTCTTC	CAISESVSRNEQFF
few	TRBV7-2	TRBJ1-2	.	TGTGCCAGCAGCCCCCGACAGAGACCTGGCTATGGCTACACCTTC	CASSPRQRPGYGYTF
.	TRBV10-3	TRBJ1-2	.	TGTGCCATCACCGACTCGTCGTCGGATGGCTACACCTTC	CAITDSSSDGYTF
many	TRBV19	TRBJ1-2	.	TGTGCCAGTAGACCCACCGGCATGAACTATGGCTACACCTTC	CASRPTGMNYGYTF
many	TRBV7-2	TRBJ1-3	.	TGTGCCAGCAGCTTAGGCCGGGGTGCCACTACCGGAAACACCATATATTTT	CASSLGRGATTGNTIYF
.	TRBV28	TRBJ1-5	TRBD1	TGTGCCAGCAACCACCGGGACAGGGGGAAGTATAGCAATCAGCCCCAGCATTTT	CASNHRDRGKYSNQPQHF
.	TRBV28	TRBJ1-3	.	TGTGCCAGCAGTTTCCCCGCGTCTGGAAACACCATATATTTT	CASSFPASGNTIYF
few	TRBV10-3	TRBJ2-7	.	TGTGCCATCAGTGAGTCAGGGGCAACCTACGAGCAGTACTTC	CAISESGATYEQYF
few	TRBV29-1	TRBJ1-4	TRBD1	TGCAGCGTTGAGTCTACAGGGGGCCGCGAAAAACTGTTTTTT	CSVESTGGREKLFF
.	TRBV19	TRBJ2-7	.	TGTGCCAGTAGTCGGACGAGCAATCTTTACGAGCAGTACTTC	CASSRTSNLYEQYF
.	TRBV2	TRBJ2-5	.	TGTGCCAGCACCGTGGTAGCGGAAGAGACCCAGTACTTC	CASTVVAEETQYF
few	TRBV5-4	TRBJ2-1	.	TGTGCCAGCAGCTTGCCGACTATTTTTGAGCAGTTCTTC	CASSLPTIFEQFF
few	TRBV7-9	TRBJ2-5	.	TGTGCCAGCGGCGGTGGCCTAGCACTTCAAGAGACCCAGTACTTC	CASGGGLALQETQYF
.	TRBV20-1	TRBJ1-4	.	TGCAGTGCTAGAGATCGGCCAGGGGTGTCGGAAAAACTGTTTTTT	CSARDRPGVSEKLFF
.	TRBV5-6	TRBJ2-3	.	TGTGCCAGCAGCTTGGACACCATACCTTCGCGGGTCACAGATACGCAGTATTTT	CASSLDTIPSRVTDTQYF
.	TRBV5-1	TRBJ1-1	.	TGCGCCAGCAGCCGAAGGACTGATGAAGCTTTCTTT	CASSRRTDEAFF
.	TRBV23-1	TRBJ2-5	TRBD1	TGCGCCAGCACCTCGGACAGGGGGCTTTTGGAGACCCAGTACTTC	CASTSDRGLLETQYF
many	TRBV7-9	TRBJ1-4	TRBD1	TGTGCCAGCAATTGGGGGACAGGGCACGAAAAACTGTTTTTT	CASNWGTGHEKLFF
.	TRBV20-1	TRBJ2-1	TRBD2	TGCAGTGCTAGAGATCGGGCGGGGGGGCTCAATGAGCAGTTCTTC	CSARDRAGGLNEQFF
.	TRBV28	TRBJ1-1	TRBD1	TGTGCCAGCAGTTTAGCAGGGGGCGCGAACACTGAAGCTTTCTTT	CASSLAGGANTEAFF
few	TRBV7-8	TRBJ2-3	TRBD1	TGTGCCAGCGGACAGGGATGGAGGTCCGGCACAGATACGCAGTATTTT	CASGQGWRSGTDTQYF
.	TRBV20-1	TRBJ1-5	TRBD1	TGCAGTGCTACGACAGGGCCAAAGCAGCCCCAGCATTTT	CSATTGPKQPQHF
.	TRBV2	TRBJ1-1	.	TGTGCCAGCAGAGCCCCGGGGGGGAACACTGAAGCTTTCTTT	CASRAPGGNTEAFF